The clone carrying this T cell receptor (beta chain) occurred once. V shed 3 bases, J shed 0 bases, and the junction held 5 bases outside the gene matches. Looked up from germline, CDR1 is SGHVS and CDR2 is FNYEAQ. The length of the CDR3 is 17 residues. This sample is drawn from a study of blood T cell repertoires in COVID-19. Generated by immunoSEQ multiplex PCR, the TCRdb table keeps only in-frame clones and is missing some. Of over 200,000 clones listed, roughly 86% are singletons. The rearrangement uses TRBV7-6 and TRBJ2-6, with 7 bases fitting TRBD1. Sequenced: peripheral blood. The sequence was collected from a woman in her forties or fifties with active or convalescent COVID-19. CDR3 amino acids: CASSFGTVNSGANVLTF. CDR3 bases: TGTGCCAGCAGCTTTGGGACAGTCAACTCTGGGGCCAACGTCCTGACTTTC.